Listed below are T cell receptor beta chains from one sample, sequenced in a study of T cell changes during pregnancy in multiple sclerosis. Profiling relied on immunoSEQ multiplex PCR, and the TCRdb table lists in-frame clones only, not all of them. The sample holds fewer than 30,000 clones; just over 90% are singletons and the top ten take 0.71%. Here the sequenced sample was CD4+ T cells from peripheral blood mononuclear cells, taken in the first trimester of pregnancy. The receptors stem from a female donor with multiple sclerosis, enrolled in a pregnancy study. Both conserved end residues are part of each CDR3.

>TRBV4-3
CASSQGQGAGDEQFF
>TRBV5-1
CASSDSSGNTIYF
>TRBV5-1
CASSLETGVTGNTIYF
>TRBV2
CASRASGVGYEQYF
>TRBV27
CASSQGQGRKGNTIYF
>TRBV30
CAWSVYPYRDRGPGKAEAFF
>TRBV9
CASSVGQGHLGHTDTQYF
>TRBV6-5
CASSSGLAGVDTQYF
>TRBV6-1
CASSLYVRGEQYF
>TRBV2
CASRDREDTQYF
>TRBV11-3
CASSWTSENEQFF
>TRBV10-1
CASSRSGTGGSSGNTIYF